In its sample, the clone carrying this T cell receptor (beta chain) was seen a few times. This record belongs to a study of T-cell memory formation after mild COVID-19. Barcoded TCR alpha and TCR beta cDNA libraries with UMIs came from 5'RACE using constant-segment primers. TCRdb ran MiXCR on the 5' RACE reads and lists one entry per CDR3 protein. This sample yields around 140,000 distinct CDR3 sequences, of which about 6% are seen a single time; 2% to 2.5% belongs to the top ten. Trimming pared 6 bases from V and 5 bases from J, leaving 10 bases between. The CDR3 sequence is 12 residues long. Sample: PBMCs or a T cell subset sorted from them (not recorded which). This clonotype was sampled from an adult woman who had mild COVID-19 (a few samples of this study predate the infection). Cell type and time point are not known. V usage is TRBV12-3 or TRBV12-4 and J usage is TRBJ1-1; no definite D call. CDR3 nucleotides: TGTGCCAGCAGCCTAACACAAACTGAAGCTTTCTTT. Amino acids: CASSLTQTEAFF.